This T cell receptor beta chain was sequenced during a study of shared clonotypes between healthy human individuals. On the study more broadly: Contributing individuals were a couple of females and three males aged 18 to 49.

Study findings and constraints: The diversity represented, both genetic and in exposure history, was limited by few donors.

This clone has just one count. Its antigen is still unknown. The CDR3 is 12 residues long. Per the germline V gene, CDR1 is MNHEY and CDR2 is SVGAGI. V was cut by 7 bases and J by 10 bases, with 13 bases left in between. Measured with immunoSEQ multiplex PCR; TCRdb has only the in-frame clones, and not every one. Of roughly 650,000 clones in the sample, more than 95% are singletons; the top ten hold around 0.06%. The chain combines TRBV6-5 with TRBJ1-4, with a weak D call TRBD1 (5 bases). This TCR was sampled from a woman aged 25-40 years in good health. Sequenced material: naive CD4+ T cells sorted from blood. Sample subset: CD45RA+ positively selected. CDR3 nucleotides: TGTGCCAGCACTCCCGTCGGGGGAAAACTGTTTTTT. Protein: CASTPVGGKLFF.